Listed here are 30 T cell receptor beta chains from one sample, sequenced in a study of follicular helper T cells after annual influenza vaccination. Assay: immunoSEQ multiplex PCR; the TCRdb copy retains only in-frame clones and omits some. The sample records over 14,000 clones, 80% to 90% being singletons. The time point was: 2014-2015 season, pre-vaccination. Sequences were derived from CXCR5- memory CD4+ T cells sorted from blood, sampled on the day of influenza vaccination. The receptors shown here come from an adult who received the influenza vaccine.

The chain has TRBV14 and TRBJ2-5; no definite D call. This CDR3 has 12 amino acids. The germline CDR1 and CDR2 sequences are SGHDN and FVKESK. Trimming removed 1 base at V and 4 bases at J, with 4 bases between. The CDR3: CASSQVRETQYF. The CDR3, as DNA: TGTGCCAGCAGCCAAGTCCGAGAGACCCAGTACTTC.

The chain uses TRBV11-2 and TRBJ2-4; weak D call: TRBD2 (5 bases). CDR1 and CDR2 from the germline V gene are SGHAT and FQNNGV. The CDR3 is 15 residues long. Trimming left V 5 bases short and J 0 bases short, with 11 bases between. For the CDR3, the DNA is TGTGCCAGCAGCCCCCTGCGGGTAGCCAAAAACATTCAGTACTTC. It translates to CASSPLRVAKNIQYF.

The chain is built from TRBV14 and TRBJ2-1; perhaps D is TRBD1 or TRBD2 (5 bases each). V was cut by 3 bases and J by 12 bases, with 9 bases left in between. CDR3 length equals 11 residues. Germline loops: CDR1 SGHDN, CDR2 FVKESK. The CDR3 protein is CASSQGPTQFF. The CDR3 DNA sequence: TGTGCCAGCAGCCAGGGACCCACGCAGTTCTTC.

This clone was seen once. This chain connects TRBV6-5 to TRBJ1-1; possibly TRBD1 for D (5 bases). CDR3 length: 13 residues. V lost 6 bases and J lost 9, with 17 bases in between. In germline, CDR1 is MNHEY, CDR2 SVGAGI. In DNA, the CDR3 is TGTGCCAGCAGAACCGGGACGGACACGAAAGCTTTCTTT. It codes for CASRTGTDTKAFF.

This clone was detected a few times. The rearrangement joins TRBV10-3 to TRBJ2-7; 8 bases match TRBD1. Germline CDR1 is ENHRY and CDR2 is SYGVKD. This CDR3 spans 13 amino acids. The junction had 3 bases not matched to a gene; V was cut back by 4 bases and J by 4 bases. As DNA, the CDR3 is TGTGCCATCAGTGCGGACAGGGCTTACGAGCAGTACTTC. Translating gives CAISADRAYEQYF.

J is TRBJ2-1 and V is TRBV6-5; unclear D gene. This CDR3 region has 16 residues. The germline V gene has CDR1 MNHEY and CDR2 SVGAGI. V was pared by 4 bases and J by 6 bases, with 19 bases between. The CDR3 DNA follows: TGTGCCAGCAGTTTATCGTTGTGGCGATGGAGCAATGAGCAGTTCTTC. Protein: CASSLSLWRWSNEQFF.

Written as DNA, the CDR3 is TGTGCCAGCAGTGTGCGGCAAGAGACCCAGTACTTC. Protein: CASSVRQETQYF. The chain has TRBV2 and TRBJ2-5, with D unclear. Germline assignment: CDR1 SNHLY and CDR2 FYNNEI. The CDR3 runs to 12 residues. The ends were cut back, 4 bases at V and 2 bases at J, with 5 bases in the middle. The entire variable domain, with the rest obtained from reference TRBV2 and TRBJ2-5, is as follows: EPEVTQTPSHQVTQMGQEVILRCVPISNHLYFYWYRQILGQKVEFLVSFYNNEISEKSEIFDDQFSVERPDGSNFTLKIRSTKLEDSAMYFCASSVRQETQYFGPGTRLLVL.

CDR3 protein: CASSLVEDRAVVDGYTF. CDR3 nucleotide sequence: TGTGCCAGCAGCTTAGTGGAGGACAGGGCGGTTGTGGATGGCTACACCTTC. This chain links TRBV7-9 with TRBJ1-2, with 8 bases lining up with TRBD1. Germline V lookup: CDR1 SEHNR, CDR2 FQNEAQ (reference sequence). V lost 1 base and J lost 6; bases outside the gene matches: 13. There are 17 residues in the CDR3.

The J gene is TRBJ2-7, the V gene TRBV15; D uncertain. The CDR3 length is 13 residues. Germline lookup yields CDR1 LNHNV and CDR2 YYDKDF (reference sequence). V shed 0 bases and J shed 3 bases, with 6 bases lying between them. The CDR3 sequence: CATSRDRGYEQYF. The CDR3 nucleotides are TGTGCCACCAGCAGAGATCGAGGCTACGAGCAGTACTTC.

The rearrangement uses TRBV6-5 and TRBJ1-2; D is unclear. The germline V gene encodes CDR1 MNHEY and CDR2 SVGAGI. V was shortened by 2 bases and J by 7 bases, with 8 bases between the two germline ends. CDR3 length equals 12 residues. CDR3 in amino acids: CASSYPSGGYTF. CDR3 DNA sequence: TGTGCCAGCAGTTACCCGAGCGGTGGCTACACCTTC.

This clone was seen more than once but under ten times. The chain is built from TRBV6-1 and TRBJ1-2, with 9 bases identical to TRBD1. The CDR3 spans 14 residues. V shed 8 bases and J 3 bases; nucleotides not matched to a gene: 7. Germline V gene lookup returns CDR1 MNHNS and CDR2 SASEGT. The CDR3 DNA is TGTGCCAGCGGTAGGGACAGGGAGTACTATGGCTACACCTTC. This sequence encodes CASGRDREYYGYTF.

The V and J genes are TRBV2 and TRBJ1-1; possible D gene TRBD1, 5 bases. This CDR3 has 13 amino acids. CDR1 and CDR2 from the germline V gene are SNHLY and FYNNEI. Trimming took 5 bases from V and 5 from J, leaving 12 bases between them. Written as DNA, the CDR3 is TGTGCCAGCAGTCCTAGAGAGGGGACTGAAGCTTTCTTT. It codes for CASSPREGTEAFF.

The chain couples TRBV27 to TRBJ1-5; weak D call: TRBD1 (5 bases). Germline lookup yields CDR1 MNHEY and CDR2 SMNVEV (reference sequence). Deletions cut 5 bases from V and 3 bases from J, with 17 bases between. The CDR3 is 16 amino acids. CDR3 sequence (DNA): TGTGCCAGCAGTACAAGGACGGGAGGGGACAATCAGCCCCAGCATTTT. The encoded protein is CASSTRTGGDNQPQHF.

This clone came up a few times. This chain links TRBV28 with TRBJ2-7; no reliable D call. Per the germline V gene, CDR1 is MDHEN and CDR2 is SYDVKM. CDR3 length: 12 residues. The V end was cut by 6 bases, the J end by 0 bases, with 6 bases between. The CDR3 loop is CASSYHSYEQYF. As DNA, the CDR3 is TGTGCCAGCAGCTACCACTCCTACGAGCAGTACTTC.

The chain employs TRBV9 and TRBJ2-5; 11 bases map to TRBD2. CDR1 and CDR2 (germline): SGDLS, YYNGEE. The V gene end was trimmed by 3 bases and the J gene end by 5 bases; junction bases not matched to a gene: 9. This CDR3 spans 16 amino acids. The CDR3 nucleotides read TGTGCCAGCAGCGGATTTAGCGGGGGGGCTGGGGAGACCCAGTACTTC. Translating it yields CASSGFSGGAGETQYF. Filled out from reference TRBV9 and TRBJ2-5, the complete variable domain reads DSGVTQTPKHLITATGQRVTLRCSPRSGDLSVYWYQQSLDQGLQFLIQYYNGEERAKGNILERFSAQQFPDLHSELNLSSLELGDSALYFCASSGFSGGAGETQYFGPGTRLLVL.

This clone was recorded a few times. The chain uses TRBV15 and TRBJ1-5; D might be TRBD1 (5 bases). The CDR3 totals 15 residues. The germline gives CDR1 LNHNV, CDR2 YYDKDF (reference sequence). V gave up 3 bases and J gave up 3 bases, with 12 bases separating them. The CDR3 here is CATSRGGTDNQPQHF. The CDR3 DNA is TGTGCCACCAGCAGGGGCGGGACTGACAATCAGCCCCAGCATTTT.

The chain is built from TRBV7-2 and TRBJ2-1; 7 bases map to TRBD2. The CDR3 totals 15 residues. V was pared by 4 bases and J by 0 bases, with 3 bases of the junction left unmatched. Looked up from germline, CDR1 is SGHTA and CDR2 is FQGNSA. CDR3 protein: CASSSGGSSYNEQFF. In DNA form, the CDR3 reads TGTGCCAGCAGCTCCGGGGGGAGCTCCTACAATGAGCAGTTCTTC.

The genes are TRBV25-1 and TRBJ1-2, with 8 bases fitting TRBD1. Per germline, CDR1 MGHDK and CDR2 SYGVNS. The CDR3 spans 13 residues. J gave up 5 bases and V 5 bases, and 4 bases lay outside the gene matches. The CDR3 spells CASSLQGVYGYTF. CDR3 nucleotide sequence: TGTGCCAGCAGTTTACAGGGGGTATATGGCTACACCTTC.

The chain links TRBV7-6 to TRBJ2-5; no firm D call. Germline CDR1 reads SGHVS; CDR2 reads FNYEAQ. The CDR3 loop spans 14 amino acids. The V gene lost 0 bases and the J gene lost 4 bases, with 9 bases spanning the gap. The CDR3 spells CASSLAATGETQYF. In DNA, the CDR3 is TGTGCCAGCAGCTTAGCGGCAACGGGAGAGACCCAGTACTTC. Filled out from reference TRBV7-6 and TRBJ2-5, the complete variable domain reads GAGVSQSPRYKVTKRGQDVALRCDPISGHVSLYWYRQALGQGPEFLTYFNYEAQQDKSGLPNDRFSAERPEGSISTLTIQRTEQRDSAMYRCASSLAATGETQYFGPGTRLLVL.

This chain uses TRBV9 with TRBJ2-2; D possibly corresponds to TRBD1 (6 bases). The V end was cut by 4 bases, the J end by 6 bases, with 10 bases between. The CDR3 is 13 residues long. Per germline, CDR1 SGDLS and CDR2 YYNGEE. DNA of the CDR3: TGTGCCAGCAGCCCGGACAGAGCCGGGGAGCTGTTTTTT. As protein: CASSPDRAGELFF.

The chain employs TRBV9 and TRBJ2-3, with 8 bases lining up with TRBD1. The V segment lost 0 bases and the J segment 6 bases; nucleotides outside the gene matches: 9. The CDR3 spans 16 residues. The germline gives CDR1 SGDLS, CDR2 YYNGEE. CDR3 amino acids: CASSVVSQGAGDTQYF. DNA of the CDR3: TGTGCCAGCAGCGTAGTTTCCCAGGGGGCAGGGGATACGCAGTATTTT.

The J gene is TRBJ2-3, the V gene TRBV6-1; a possible D gene is TRBD1 (6 bases). Germline V gene sequence: CDR1 MNHNS, CDR2 SASEGT. This CDR3 is built from 14 residues. Trimming removed 6 bases from V and 0 bases from J, with 10 bases in between. CDR3 residues: CASSYRESTDTQYF. The CDR3 coding sequence is TGTGCCAGCAGCTACAGGGAGAGCACAGATACGCAGTATTTT.

The chain is built from TRBV7-9 and TRBJ2-5; TRBD1 matches at 7 bases. Germline V lookup: CDR1 SEHNR, CDR2 FQNEAQ (reference sequence). This CDR3 spans 14 amino acids. V lost 5 bases and J lost 2; bases outside the gene matches: 5. CDR3 sequence: CASSLRTGQETQYF. CDR3 nucleotides: TGTGCCAGCAGCCTAAGGACAGGTCAAGAGACCCAGTACTTC. Combining the CDR3 with reference TRBV7-9 and TRBJ2-5 gives the whole variable domain DTGVSQNPRHKITKRGQNVTFRCDPISEHNRLYWYRQTLGQGPEFLTYFQNEAQLEKSRLLSDRFSAERPKGSFSTLEIQRTEQGDSAMYLCASSLRTGQETQYFGPGTRLLVL.

The chain combines TRBV7-9 with TRBJ2-3; the D gene is possibly TRBD2 (6 bases). This CDR3 spans 15 amino acids. V gave up 5 bases and J gave up 0 bases, with 12 bases separating them. Germline CDR1 and CDR2: SEHNR and FQNEAQ (reference sequence). The CDR3 loop is CASSPGGFSTDTQYF. In nucleotides, the CDR3 is TGTGCCAGCAGCCCCGGGGGTTTTAGCACAGATACGCAGTATTTT.

The chain combines TRBV19 with TRBJ1-4; the match to TRBD1 covers 7 bases. The V segment lost 4 bases and the J segment 8 bases; nucleotides outside the gene matches: 10. Germline V gene sequence: CDR1 LNHDA, CDR2 SQIVND (reference sequence). The CDR3 spans 15 residues. The CDR3 is CASSRDREKEEKLFF. In nucleotides, the CDR3 is TGTGCCAGTAGTAGAGACAGGGAAAAGGAAGAAAAACTGTTTTTT.

This chain joins TRBV7-8 and TRBJ1-1; D possibly corresponds to TRBD1 (5 bases). V was trimmed by 2 bases and J by 1 base, leaving 14 bases between them. From germline, CDR1 is SGHVS and CDR2 FQNEAQ. The CDR3 is 16 amino acids. Written as DNA, the CDR3 is TGTGCCAGCAGCTTACGTAAGGGCCAGGGGAACACTGAAGCTTTCTTT. Translation: CASSLRKGQGNTEAFF.

The V call is TRBV6-6, the J call TRBJ1-1; D uncertain. Per germline, CDR1 MNHNY and CDR2 SVGAGI (reference sequence). This CDR3 has 13 amino acids. V was cut by 3 bases and J by 3 bases, with 8 bases left in between. The CDR3 DNA reads TGTGCCAGCAGTTATGGGTTCGACACTGAAGCTTTCTTT. It codes for CASSYGFDTEAFF.

The chain couples TRBV7-8 to TRBJ2-7, with D possibly matching TRBD2 (5 bases). This CDR3 has 15 residues. With 2 bases removed from V and 3 bases from J, the gap between germline ends came to 14 bases. Germline V gene sequence: CDR1 SGHVS, CDR2 FQNEAQ. The CDR3 region has the DNA TGTGCCAGCAGCTTATCGAGGGTAGTAGGCTACGAGCAGTACTTC. Residues: CASSLSRVVGYEQYF.

The rearrangement joins TRBV7-2 to TRBJ1-3; no firm D call. This CDR3 spans 16 amino acids. The V gene's germline CDR1 is SGHTA and CDR2 FQGNSA. The ends were cut back, 5 bases at V and 0 bases at J, with 14 bases in the middle. The CDR3 nucleotides are TGTGCCAGCAGCCCGAGAGCAGAGATCTCTGGAAACACCATATATTTT. Translated, it gives CASSPRAEISGNTIYF.

The CDR3 nucleotides are TGCAGTGCATGGCTGAACACTGAAGCTTTCTTT. The encoded protein is CSAWLNTEAFF. The chain is built from TRBV20-1 and TRBJ1-1, with unresolved D. Germline values: CDR1 DFQATT, CDR2 SNEGSKA (reference sequence). There are 11 residues in the CDR3. V was trimmed by 6 bases and J by 0 bases, leaving 5 bases between them.